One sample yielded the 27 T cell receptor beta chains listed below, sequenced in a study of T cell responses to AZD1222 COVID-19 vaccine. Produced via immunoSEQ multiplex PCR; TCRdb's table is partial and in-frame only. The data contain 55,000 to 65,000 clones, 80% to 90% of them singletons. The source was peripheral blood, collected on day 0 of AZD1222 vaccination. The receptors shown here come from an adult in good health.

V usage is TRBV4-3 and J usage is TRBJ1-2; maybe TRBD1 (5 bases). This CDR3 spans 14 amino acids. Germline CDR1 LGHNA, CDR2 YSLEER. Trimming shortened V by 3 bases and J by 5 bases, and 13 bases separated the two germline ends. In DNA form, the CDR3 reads TGCGCCAGCAGCCAGGGGGACGGGAGGTATGGCTACACCTTC. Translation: CASSQGDGRYGYTF.

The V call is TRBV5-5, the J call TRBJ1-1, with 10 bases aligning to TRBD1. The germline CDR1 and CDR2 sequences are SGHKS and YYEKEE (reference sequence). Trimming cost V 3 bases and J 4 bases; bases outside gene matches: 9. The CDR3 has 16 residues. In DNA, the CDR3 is TGTGCCAGCAGCTGGGGGACAGGGGAGGTTGCCACTGAAGCTTTCTTT. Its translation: CASSWGTGEVATEAFF.

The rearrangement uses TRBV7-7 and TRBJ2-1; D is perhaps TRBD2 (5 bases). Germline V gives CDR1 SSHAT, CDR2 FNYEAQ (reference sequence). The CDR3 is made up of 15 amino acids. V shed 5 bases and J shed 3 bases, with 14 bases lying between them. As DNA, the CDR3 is TGTGCCAGCAGCGCCGAGAGGGCAGGCTACAATGAGCAGTTCTTC. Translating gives CASSAERAGYNEQFF.

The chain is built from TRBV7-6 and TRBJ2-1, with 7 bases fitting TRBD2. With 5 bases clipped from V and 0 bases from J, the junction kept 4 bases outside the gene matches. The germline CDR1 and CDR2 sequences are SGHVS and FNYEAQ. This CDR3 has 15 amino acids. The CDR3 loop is CASSARESSYNEQFF. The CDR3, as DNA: TGTGCCAGCAGCGCGCGGGAGAGCTCCTACAATGAGCAGTTCTTC. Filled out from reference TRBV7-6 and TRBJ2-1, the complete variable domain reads GAGVSQSPRYKVTKRGQDVALRCDPISGHVSLYWYRQALGQGPEFLTYFNYEAQQDKSGLPNDRFSAERPEGSISTLTIQRTEQRDSAMYRCASSARESSYNEQFFGPGTRLTVL.

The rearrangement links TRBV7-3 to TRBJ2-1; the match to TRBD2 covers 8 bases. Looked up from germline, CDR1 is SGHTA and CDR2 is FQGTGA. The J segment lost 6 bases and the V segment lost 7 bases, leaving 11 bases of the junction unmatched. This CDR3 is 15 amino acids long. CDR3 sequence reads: CASTFRTSRCNEQFF. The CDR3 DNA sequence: TGTGCCAGCACCTTCCGGACTAGCAGGTGCAATGAGCAGTTCTTC.

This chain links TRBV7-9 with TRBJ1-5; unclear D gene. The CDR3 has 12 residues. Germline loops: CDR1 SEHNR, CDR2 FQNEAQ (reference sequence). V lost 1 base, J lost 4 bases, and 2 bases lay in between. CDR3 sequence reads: CASSLGNQPQHF. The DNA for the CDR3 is TGTGCCAGCAGCTTAGGGAATCAGCCCCAGCATTTT.

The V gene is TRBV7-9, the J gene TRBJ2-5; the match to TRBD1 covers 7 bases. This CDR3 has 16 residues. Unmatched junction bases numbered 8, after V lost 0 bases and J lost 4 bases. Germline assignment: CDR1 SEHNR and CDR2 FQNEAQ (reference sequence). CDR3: CASSLAVRAGGETQYF. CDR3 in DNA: TGTGCCAGCAGCTTAGCGGTACGGGCAGGGGGAGAGACCCAGTACTTC.

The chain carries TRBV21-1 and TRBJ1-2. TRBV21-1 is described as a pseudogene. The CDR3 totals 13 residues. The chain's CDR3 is CASSKKVVNGYTF. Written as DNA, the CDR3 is TGTGCCAGCAGCAAGAAAGTTGTTAATGGCTACACCTTC.

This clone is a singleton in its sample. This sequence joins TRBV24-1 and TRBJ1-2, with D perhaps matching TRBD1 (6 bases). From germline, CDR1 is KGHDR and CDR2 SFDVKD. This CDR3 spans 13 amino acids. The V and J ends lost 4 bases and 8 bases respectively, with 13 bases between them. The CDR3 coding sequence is TGTGCCACCAGTGAACAGGACAGAGGGGGCTACACCTTC. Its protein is CATSEQDRGGYTF.

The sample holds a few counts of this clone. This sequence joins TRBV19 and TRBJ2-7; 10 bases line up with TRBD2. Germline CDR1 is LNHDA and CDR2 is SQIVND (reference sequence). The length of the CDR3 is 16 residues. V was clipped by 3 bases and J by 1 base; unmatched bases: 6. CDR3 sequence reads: CASSINPSGSSYEQYF. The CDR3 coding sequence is TGTGCCAGTAGTATTAACCCTAGCGGGAGTTCCTACGAGCAGTACTTC.

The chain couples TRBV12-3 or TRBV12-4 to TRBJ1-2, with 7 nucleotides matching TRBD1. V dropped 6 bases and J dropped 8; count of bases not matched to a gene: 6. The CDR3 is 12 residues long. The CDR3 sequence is CASRSGGSGYTF. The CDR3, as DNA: TGTGCCAGCAGATCAGGGGGTTCCGGCTACACCTTC.

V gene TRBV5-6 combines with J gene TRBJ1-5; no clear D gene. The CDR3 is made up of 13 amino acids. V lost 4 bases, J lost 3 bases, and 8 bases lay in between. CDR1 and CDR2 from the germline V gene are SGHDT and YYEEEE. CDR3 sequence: CASSLRANQPQHF. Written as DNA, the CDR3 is TGTGCCAGCAGCCTTCGCGCCAATCAGCCCCAGCATTTT.

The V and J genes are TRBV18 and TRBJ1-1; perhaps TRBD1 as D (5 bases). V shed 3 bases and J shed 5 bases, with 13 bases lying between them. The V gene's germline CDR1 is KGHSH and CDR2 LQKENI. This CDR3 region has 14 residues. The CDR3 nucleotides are TGTGCCAGCTCACCGGGACTACCGGGGACTGAAGCTTTCTTT. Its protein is CASSPGLPGTEAFF.

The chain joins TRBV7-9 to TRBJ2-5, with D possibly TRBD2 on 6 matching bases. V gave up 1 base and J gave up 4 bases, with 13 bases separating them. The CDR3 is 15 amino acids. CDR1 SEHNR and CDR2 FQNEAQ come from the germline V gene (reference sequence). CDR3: CASSLGGMDGETQYF. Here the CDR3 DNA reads TGTGCCAGCAGCTTAGGCGGGATGGACGGAGAGACCCAGTACTTC.

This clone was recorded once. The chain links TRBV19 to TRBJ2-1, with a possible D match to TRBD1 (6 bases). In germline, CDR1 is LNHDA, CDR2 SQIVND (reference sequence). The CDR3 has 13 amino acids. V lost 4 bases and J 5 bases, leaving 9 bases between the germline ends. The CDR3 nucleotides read TGTGCCAGTAGTACCACAGGGAACAATGAGCAGTTCTTC. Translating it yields CASSTTGNNEQFF.

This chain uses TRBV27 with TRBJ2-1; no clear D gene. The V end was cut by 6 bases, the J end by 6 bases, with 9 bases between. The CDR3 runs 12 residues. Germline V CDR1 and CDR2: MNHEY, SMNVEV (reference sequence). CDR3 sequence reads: CASRSVFNEQFF. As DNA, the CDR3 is TGTGCCAGCAGATCGGTTTTCAATGAGCAGTTCTTC.

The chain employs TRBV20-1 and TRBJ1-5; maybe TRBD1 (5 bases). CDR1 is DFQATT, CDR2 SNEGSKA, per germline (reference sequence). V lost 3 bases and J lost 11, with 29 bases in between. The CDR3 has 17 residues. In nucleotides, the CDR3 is TGCAGTGCTAGTTTAGGGGTAACAAATACCATTTTCGGGGCCCAGCATTTT. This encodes CSASLGVTNTIFGAQHF.

In DNA form, the CDR3 reads TGTGCCAGCAGTAAAGGACAGCCCGACTATGGCAATCAGCCCCAGCATTTT. Protein: CASSKGQPDYGNQPQHF. The chain joins TRBV6-2 or TRBV6-3 to TRBJ1-5, with D perhaps TRBD1 (6 bases). Looked up from germline, CDR1 is MNHEY and CDR2 is SVGEGT. The germline V and J ends were trimmed by 5 bases and 2 bases, with 19 bases remaining between them. The CDR3 length is 17 residues.

Here the CDR3 DNA reads TGTGCCAGTAGTATAAGCGGACAGGGCTTGGTTGAAAAACTGTTTTTT. This encodes CASSISGQGLVEKLFF. This chain connects TRBV19 to TRBJ1-4, with 8 nucleotides matching TRBD1. This CDR3 has 16 residues. The V gene's germline CDR1 is LNHDA and CDR2 SQIVND (reference sequence). Trimming cost V 2 bases and J 7 bases; bases outside gene matches: 9.

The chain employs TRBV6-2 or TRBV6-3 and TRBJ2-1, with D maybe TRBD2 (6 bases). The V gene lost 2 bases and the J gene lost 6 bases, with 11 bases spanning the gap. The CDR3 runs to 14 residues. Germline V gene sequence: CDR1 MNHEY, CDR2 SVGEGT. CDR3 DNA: TGTGCCAGCAGTTACGCTAGCGTGGCCAATGAGCAGTTCTTC. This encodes CASSYASVANEQFF.

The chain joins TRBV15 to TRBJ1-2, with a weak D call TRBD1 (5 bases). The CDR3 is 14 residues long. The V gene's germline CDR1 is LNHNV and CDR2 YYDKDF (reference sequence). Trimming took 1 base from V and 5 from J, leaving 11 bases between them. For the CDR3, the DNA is TGTGCCACCAGCAGAGGTGGGGGGGTTTATGGCTACACCTTC. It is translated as CATSRGGGVYGYTF.

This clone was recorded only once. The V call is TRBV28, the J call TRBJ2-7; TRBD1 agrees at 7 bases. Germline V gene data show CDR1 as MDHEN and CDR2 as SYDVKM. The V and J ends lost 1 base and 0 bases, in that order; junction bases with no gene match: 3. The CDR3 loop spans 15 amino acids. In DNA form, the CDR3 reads TGTGCCAGCAGTTTATTCCGGGACAGCTCCTACGAGCAGTACTTC. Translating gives CASSLFRDSSYEQYF.

This CDR3 is CASSWGVAGGDGELFF. The CDR3 region has the DNA TGTGCCAGCAGTTGGGGAGTAGCGGGAGGAGACGGGGAGCTGTTTTTT. The chain combines TRBV2 with TRBJ2-2, with 10 bases aligning to TRBD2. The V segment lost 5 bases and the J segment 7 bases; nucleotides outside the gene matches: 10. Germline CDR1 is SNHLY and CDR2 is FYNNEI. This CDR3 is 16 amino acids long.

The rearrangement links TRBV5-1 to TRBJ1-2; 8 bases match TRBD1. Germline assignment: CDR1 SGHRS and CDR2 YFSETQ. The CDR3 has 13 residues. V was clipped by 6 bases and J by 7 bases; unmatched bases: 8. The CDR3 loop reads CASNPGGEGGYTF. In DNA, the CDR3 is TGCGCCAGCAACCCAGGGGGCGAAGGTGGCTACACCTTC.

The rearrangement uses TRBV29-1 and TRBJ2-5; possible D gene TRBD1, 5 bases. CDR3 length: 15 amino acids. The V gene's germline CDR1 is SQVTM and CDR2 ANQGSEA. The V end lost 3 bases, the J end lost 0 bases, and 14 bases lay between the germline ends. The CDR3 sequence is CSVDPTTVHQETQYF. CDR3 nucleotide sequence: TGCAGCGTTGACCCGACGACAGTGCACCAAGAGACCCAGTACTTC.

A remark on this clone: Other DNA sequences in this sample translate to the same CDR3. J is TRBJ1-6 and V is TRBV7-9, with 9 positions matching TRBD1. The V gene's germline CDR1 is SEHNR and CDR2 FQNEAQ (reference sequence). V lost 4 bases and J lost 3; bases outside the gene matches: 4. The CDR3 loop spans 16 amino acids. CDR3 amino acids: CASSSGQGFYNSPLHF. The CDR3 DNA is TGTGCCAGCAGCTCGGGACAGGGTTTCTATAATTCACCCCTCCACTTT.

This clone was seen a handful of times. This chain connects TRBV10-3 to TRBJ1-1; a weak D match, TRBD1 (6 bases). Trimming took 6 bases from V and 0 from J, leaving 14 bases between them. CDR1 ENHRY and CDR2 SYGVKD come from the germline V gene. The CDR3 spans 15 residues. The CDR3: CAIRDSISLNTEAFF. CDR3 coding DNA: TGTGCCATCAGGGACAGCATCTCTTTGAACACTGAAGCTTTCTTT.